This TCR beta chain was profiled in a study of blood T cell repertoires in COVID-19. Study background: Acute and convalescent COVID-19 specimens originated in the United States, Italy and Spain.

The protocol was immunoSEQ multiplex PCR, while the TCRdb copy is restricted to in-frame clones and leaves out a portion. The sample includes some 94,000 clones, around 83% of them seen just once. The V and J ends lost 4 bases and 7 bases, in that order; junction bases with no gene match: 8. In germline, CDR1 is KGHDR, CDR2 SFDVKD. The CDR3 totals 15 residues. Sequenced input: peripheral blood. This TCR was sampled from a man aged 70 or older with active or convalescent COVID-19. This chain links TRBV24-1 with TRBJ2-1, with TRBD1 matching 8 bases. In DNA form, the CDR3 reads TGTGCCACCAGTGACCCCAGGGACAGGAGAAATGAGCAGTTCTTC. It translates to CATSDPRDRRNEQFF.